This T cell receptor beta chain was identified in a study of shared clonotypes between healthy human individuals. Profiling relied on immunoSEQ multiplex PCR, and the TCRdb table lists in-frame clones only, not all of them. The profile shows some 2,000,000 clones, less than 95% of them singletons. The CDR3 covers 15 residues. CDR1 and CDR2 (germline): SGHAT, FQDESV (reference sequence). V was cut by 5 bases and J by 4 bases, with 16 bases left in between. As defined, naive CD8 cells were CD45RO-negative and positively selected for CCR7, with terminally differentiated effector memory CD45RA+ cells excluded.

The chain is built from TRBV11-1 and TRBJ2-3; perhaps TRBD1 as D (5 bases). The source is a man aged 18 to 29 in good health. The source material was naive CD8+ T cells sorted from blood. This CDR3 reads CASSPQQVSADTQYF. The CDR3 coding sequence is TGTGCCAGCAGCCCACAACAGGTCTCCGCAGATACGCAGTATTTT.